This T cell receptor beta chain was observed in a study of blood T cells in healthy people across ages. Donors gave approximately 9.9 milliliters of peripheral blood apiece. Study conclusions and caveats: Any changes in expanded clonotypes were possibly confounded, as donor CMV status remained unknown. Unsorted PBMC material precluded a definitive naive versus antigen-experienced comparison. A strong correlation between TCR beta diversity and naive T cell percentage was seen.

A J-beta primer mix and a sample-barcoded 5' primer were used in a second PCR of roughly 7 to 12 cycles. In TCRdb, the 5' RACE reads were re-called with MiXCR into one record per CDR3 protein. The sample yields 600,000 or so distinct CDR3 sequences, approximately 30% seen once. There are many counts of this clonotype. Its matching antigen is unknown. Sequenced input: blood. This clonotype was obtained from a woman aged 80 or over in good health.

The CDR3 is CASSKTSASSYNEQFF. The DNA of the CDR3 is TGTGCCAGCAGCAAAACTAGCGCGAGCTCCTACAATGAGCAGTTCTTC. This chain uses TRBV14 with TRBJ2-1; TRBD2 matches at 7 bases. This CDR3 is built from 16 residues. V shed 5 bases and J 0 bases; nucleotides not matched to a gene: 7. Germline V gives CDR1 SGHDN, CDR2 FVKESK.